This is a list of T cell receptor beta chains from one sample in a study of T cell responses to AZD1222 COVID-19 vaccine. Clones were sequenced by immunoSEQ multiplex PCR, and TCRdb holds only the in-frame ones, with some missing. The sample lists over 45,000 clones; roughly 90% were seen once. The sequencing used peripheral blood, collected 28 days after the second AZD1222 dose. These receptors were obtained from an adult who received the AZD1222 COVID-19 vaccine. CDR3s include the opening cysteine and the closing phenylalanine or tryptophan. The order of the fields is V gene, J gene, CDR3 length, clone size, D gene, CDR3 DNA, CDR3 protein. D genes are given only for firm matches. Clone size is given for some rows only: seen once, a few or many times, or a class if the clone is expanded.

TRBV27	TRBJ2-1	18	-	TRBD2	TGTGCCAGCAGCCCACCGGGACTAGATACTAGCCCCTACAATGAGCAGTTCTTC	CASSPPGLDTSPYNEQFF
TRBV15	TRBJ2-1	15	-	TRBD2	TGTGCCACCAGCGATACTAGCGGGAGGAGCGGTGAGCAGTTCTTC	CATSDTSGRSGEQFF
TRBV6-5	TRBJ1-3	15	-	-	TGTGCCAGCAGTTACCAGGGTGGCTCTGGAAACACCATATATTTT	CASSYQGGSGNTIYF
TRBV7-2	TRBJ2-2	14	-	-	TGTGCCAGCTGGGTAGCTCTGGACACCGGGGAGCTGTTTTTT	CASWVALDTGELFF
TRBV2	TRBJ2-1	13	once	-	TGTGCCAGCAGTTCGGGACCTTACAATGAGCAGTTCTTC	CASSSGPYNEQFF
TRBV3-1/TRBV3-2	TRBJ1-5	14	-	-	TGTGCCAGCACCCCGGGGGTTGGCAATCAGCCCCAGCATTTT	CASTPGVGNQPQHF
TRBV19	TRBJ1-6	15	few	-	TGTGCCAGTAGTATTTCGAGGGTCGGAGTCTCACCCCTCCACTTT	CASSISRVGVSPLHF
TRBV5-5	TRBJ2-7	16	-	TRBD1	TGTGCCAGCAGCTCCCGGACAGGGGGGATCTCCTACGAGCAGTACTTC	CASSSRTGGISYEQYF
TRBV13	TRBJ2-7	15	once	-	TGTGCCAGCAGCCCGAAACAGGGAAGAACCTACGAGCAGTACTTC	CASSPKQGRTYEQYF
TRBV6-2/TRBV6-3	TRBJ2-1	16	-	TRBD2	TGTGCCAGCAGCTCTCCTGCTAGCGGGGGTTACAATGAGCAGTTCTTC	CASSSPASGGYNEQFF
TRBV19	TRBJ1-5	15	-	TRBD1	TGTGCCAGTAGACCACAGGGGGTCATAAATCAGCCCCAGCATTTT	CASRPQGVINQPQHF
TRBV4-2	TRBJ2-5	14	few	TRBD2	TGTGCCAGCAGCCAAGGCAGCGGGGCGGAGACCCAGTACTTC	CASSQGSGAETQYF
TRBV5-6	TRBJ2-7	15	-	-	TGTGCCAGCAGGCGTCCGGGCTGGGGAAACTACGAGCAGTACTTC	CASRRPGWGNYEQYF
TRBV5-6	TRBJ2-1	15	-	TRBD2	TGTGCCAGCAGCTTGGGGACTAGCGTGTACAATGAGCAGTTCTTC	CASSLGTSVYNEQFF
TRBV15	TRBJ2-5	13	-	-	TGTGCCACCAGCAGAGATGTCCAAGAGACCCAGTACTTC	CATSRDVQETQYF
TRBV12-3/TRBV12-4	TRBJ1-2	12	-	-	TGTGCCAGCATTTCGCAGGGTTCGGGCTACACCTTC	CASISQGSGYTF
TRBV7-2	TRBJ2-5	18	-	TRBD2	TGTGCCAGCAGCTTAGACGGTAGCGGGGGGGCCGGGTTCCAGACCCAGTACTTC	CASSLDGSGGAGFQTQYF
TRBV7-3	TRBJ1-1	15	-	TRBD1	TGTGCCAGCAGCTTAACGGGGACAGGAGGTACTGAAGCTTTCTTT	CASSLTGTGGTEAFF
TRBV2	TRBJ2-2	13	-	-	TGTGCCAGCAGGCTTTCCTACGCCGGGGAGCTGTTTTTT	CASRLSYAGELFF
TRBV5-1	TRBJ2-7	11	-	-	TGCGCCAGCAGCTTGGGGTACGAGCAGTACTTC	CASSLGYEQYF
TRBV6-5	TRBJ1-6	14	-	TRBD1	TGTGCCAGCAACCGGGGACAGGGGAATTCACCCCTCCACTTT	CASNRGQGNSPLHF
TRBV5-1	TRBJ2-7	12	-	-	TGCGCCAGCAGCTTCCAGGGGTCCGAGCAGTACTTC	CASSFQGSEQYF
TRBV19	TRBJ2-1	15	-	-	TGTGCCAGTAGTATCCCTAATCTATCCCGGGATGAGCAGTTCTTC	CASSIPNLSRDEQFF
TRBV2	TRBJ1-6	15	-	-	TGTGCCAGCAAACCATCAATGATGGGGAATTCACCCCTCCACTTT	CASKPSMMGNSPLHF
TRBV19	TRBJ1-1	14	-	TRBD1	TGTGCCAGTAGCCTTGGACAGGGGAACACTGAAGCTTTCTTT	CASSLGQGNTEAFF
TRBV6-6	TRBJ2-7	15	-	-	TGTGCCAGCAGTTACTCGAACAGCGCGGTCCACGAGCAGTACTTC	CASSYSNSAVHEQYF
TRBV6-5	TRBJ2-7	13	-	-	TGTGCCAGTTTGGGACTTCCTTCCTACGAGCAGTACTTC	CASLGLPSYEQYF
TRBV6-5	TRBJ2-1	12	-	TRBD2	TGTGCCAGCACCTCGTGGGAGGGTGAGCAGTTCTTC	CASTSWEGEQFF
TRBV14	TRBJ1-2	14	-	-	TGTGCCAGCAGCCAAGGCAGGGTCCCCACTGGCTACACCTTC	CASSQGRVPTGYTF
TRBV6-5	TRBJ2-7	12	-	-	TGTGCCAGCAGCCCCGGGGTTTACGAGCAGTACTTC	CASSPGVYEQYF
TRBV5-1	TRBJ1-1	17	-	-	TGCGCCAGCAGCTCAAGCCCGATCGGACAATCCCCCACTGAAGCTTTCTTT	CASSSSPIGQSPTEAFF
TRBV7-5	TRBJ1-4	17	-	-	TGTGTCAGAAGCTTAGGAGGGATGGGACAGGGGGACGAAAAACTGTTTTTT	CVRSLGGMGQGDEKLFF
TRBV28	TRBJ1-2	18	-	TRBD1	TGTGCCAGCAGTTCCGCCGGGACAGGGGGCGGTTTTAACTATGGCTACACCTTC	CASSSAGTGGGFNYGYTF
TRBV29-1	TRBJ2-1	12	-	-	TGCAGCGTTGAAGAAGGTGGGTGGCTGCAGTTCTTC	CSVEEGGWLQFF
TRBV15	TRBJ1-5	14	-	-	TGTGCCACCAGCAGAGTCATTGACAATCAGCCCCAGCATTTT	CATSRVIDNQPQHF
TRBV6-5	TRBJ1-2	16	few	TRBD1	TGTGCCAGCAGTTACGGTCCCGGACAGGGGCTTCATGGCTACACCTTC	CASSYGPGQGLHGYTF
TRBV6-1	TRBJ2-7	13	-	-	TGTGCCAGCAGTGAAGGGGTCTCCTACGAGCAGTACTTC	CASSEGVSYEQYF
TRBV6-5	TRBJ1-1	13	-	-	TGTGCCAGCAGTACCACCCCCGCGGCGGGGACTTTCTTT	CASSTTPAAGTFF
TRBV7-9	TRBJ2-3	16	once	-	TGTGCCAGCAGCTTAGGTCGCAGGGGAGGAACAGATACGCAGTATTTT	CASSLGRRGGTDTQYF
TRBV3-1/TRBV3-2	TRBJ2-7	16	-	-	TGTGCCAGCAGCCAAGGGCCCAGGACCAGAGGCCACGAGCAGTACTTC	CASSQGPRTRGHEQYF
TRBV6-6	TRBJ1-3	15	-	-	TGTGCCAGCAGCCCCGCAGGGGACTCTGGAAACACCATATATTTT	CASSPAGDSGNTIYF
TRBV6-2/TRBV6-3	TRBJ2-2	17	-	-	TGTGCCAGCAGTTACTCACCGGACTTAATTAACACCGGGGAGCTGTTTTTT	CASSYSPDLINTGELFF
TRBV7-9	TRBJ2-3	15	-	TRBD2	TGTGCCAGCAGCACTAGCGGGCCGAGCACAGATACGCAGTATTTT	CASSTSGPSTDTQYF
TRBV20-1	TRBJ2-7	11	-	-	TGCAGTGCGATACAGGGCTACGAGCAGTACTTC	CSAIQGYEQYF
TRBV15	TRBJ2-1	15	-	-	TGTGCCACCAGCAGAGTTGCGACTTTTCTCAATGAGCAGTTCTTC	CATSRVATFLNEQFF
TRBV23-1	TRBJ2-7	13	-	-	TGCGCCAGCAGTACAGGCAGATCCTACGAGCAGTACTTC	CASSTGRSYEQYF
TRBV11-2	TRBJ2-3	15	-	-	TGTGCCAGCAGCTTAAGCCCCGGCGGCACAGATACGCAGTATTTT	CASSLSPGGTDTQYF
TRBV4-1	TRBJ1-4	16	-	-	TGCGCCAGCAGCCAAGACCCAGGGACTACTAATGAAAAACTGTTTTTT	CASSQDPGTTNEKLFF
TRBV28	TRBJ1-5	13	once	-	TGTGCCAGCAGTTGGAGGGGCCCAATGCCCCAGCATTTT	CASSWRGPMPQHF
TRBV6-5	TRBJ1-4	14	-	-	TGTGCCAGCCTCACAGGAACAACTAATGAAAAACTGTTTTTT	CASLTGTTNEKLFF
TRBV7-8	TRBJ2-3	16	-	-	TGTGCCAGCAGCTCGACGCGTCGGGCTGGGACAGATACGCAGTATTTT	CASSSTRRAGTDTQYF
TRBV28	TRBJ1-1	12	once	TRBD1	TGTGCCAGCGGGACAGGGTGGACTGAAGCTTTCTTT	CASGTGWTEAFF
TRBV28	TRBJ2-1	13	few	TRBD1	TGTGCCAGCAGTTTGGGACAGTACAATGAGCAGTTCTTC	CASSLGQYNEQFF
TRBV5-1	TRBJ2-1	14	once	-	TGCGCCAGCAGTCCCCCCGAAGCTGGAGGTGAGCAGTTCTTC	CASSPPEAGGEQFF
TRBV20-1	TRBJ2-5	14	few	TRBD1	TGCAGTGCTAGTTCGGGACAGGGGTCAGAGACCCAGTACTTC	CSASSGQGSETQYF